One and the same sample provided the 21 T cell receptor beta chains below, sequenced in a study of PD-1 and CTLA-4 blockade in melanoma. Assay used: immunoSEQ multiplex PCR; TCRdb lists only in-frame clones, some missing. Seen here are about 32,000 clones, around 90% observed once, and the top ten hold roughly 6%. Sequencing used CD8+ T cells from peripheral blood, obtained from a patient given anti-PD-1 treatment. The receptors originated from a human donor with melanoma.

This chain links TRBV6-5 with TRBJ1-2; D remains unclear. V dropped 5 bases and J dropped 6 bases, with 10 bases sitting between them. Germline V gene data show CDR1 as MNHEY and CDR2 as SVGAGI. The CDR3 consists of 12 residues. CDR3 sequence: CASSLGLDGYTF. CDR3 nucleotides: TGTGCCAGCAGTCTCGGTCTTGATGGCTACACCTTC.

This clone was counted only a few times. This chain connects TRBV3-1 (or the pseudogene TRBV3-2) to TRBJ2-2; D is unclear. The germline V gene encodes CDR1 LGHDT and CDR2 YNNKEL (reference sequence). Trimming removed 4 bases at V and 6 bases at J, with 6 bases between. The CDR3 sequence is 12 residues long. CDR3 in amino acids: CASSPSSGELFF. The CDR3 DNA follows: TGTGCCAGCAGCCCTTCCTCCGGGGAGCTGTTTTTT.

The rearrangement links TRBV28 to TRBJ2-7, with D unclear. From germline, CDR1 is MDHEN and CDR2 SYDVKM. Trimming took 0 bases from V and 3 from J, leaving 3 bases between them. The CDR3 consists of 12 residues. CDR3 in amino acids: CASSLWGYEQYF. The CDR3 region has the DNA TGTGCCAGCAGTTTATGGGGCTACGAGCAGTACTTC.

This sequence joins TRBV6-5 and TRBJ2-3; possibly TRBD1 or TRBD2 for D (5 bases each). Trimming cost V 2 bases and J 4 bases, with 10 bases left between them. CDR1 MNHEY and CDR2 SVGAGI come from the germline V gene. This CDR3 has 14 residues. CDR3 loop: CASSYRGSADTQYF. The CDR3 DNA follows: TGTGCCAGCAGTTACCGGGGCTCGGCAGATACGCAGTATTTT.

This chain's CDR3 is CASRGLAAEQFF. CDR3 coding DNA: TGTGCCAGCCGCGGACTAGCGGCTGAGCAGTTCTTC. V gene TRBV7-9 combines with J gene TRBJ2-1; the match to TRBD2 covers 10 bases. This CDR3 is 12 amino acids long. V trimming: 8 bases; J trimming: 9 bases; junction bases outside the gene matches: 4. From germline, CDR1 is SEHNR and CDR2 FQNEAQ (reference sequence).

The genes are TRBV28 and TRBJ2-2; D may be TRBD1 (6 bases). Looked up from germline, CDR1 is MDHEN and CDR2 is SYDVKM. CDR3 length: 14 amino acids. V gave up 5 bases and J gave up 7 bases, with 14 bases separating them. This chain's CDR3 is CASSVSGVHGELFF. The CDR3, as DNA: TGTGCCAGCAGTGTATCAGGGGTGCACGGGGAGCTGTTTTTT.

This chain joins TRBV5-8 and TRBJ2-1; D perhaps matches TRBD2 (6 bases). The CDR3 consists of 14 residues. CDR1 SGHTS and CDR2 YDEGEE come from the germline V gene. Trimming cost V 4 bases and J 3 bases, with 11 bases left between them. In DNA, the CDR3 is TGTGCCAGCAGCCCGGGACTGATCTACAATGAGCAGTTCTTC. Its protein product is CASSPGLIYNEQFF.

As concerns this clone: Compared with germline, one end of the junction differs, possibly owing to a read error. The chain combines TRBV25-1 with TRBJ1-2, with TRBD1 matching over 7 bases. This CDR3 has 12 residues. Looked up from germline, CDR1 is MGHDK and CDR2 is SYGVNS. The CDR3: CVSGDSIYGYTF. The CDR3 DNA reads TGTGTCAGCGGGGACAGCATCTATGGCTACACCTTC.

The chain carries TRBV28 and TRBJ2-2; TRBD2 matches at 10 bases. The V segment lost 6 bases and the J segment 6 bases; nucleotides outside the gene matches: 13. The length of the CDR3 is 17 residues. The V gene's germline CDR1 is MDHEN and CDR2 SYDVKM. DNA of the CDR3: TGTGCCAGCAGCCCTCCCGGGCTAGCGGGGGAACCCGGGGAGCTGTTTTTT. Protein sequence: CASSPPGLAGEPGELFF. The entire variable domain, with the rest obtained from reference TRBV28 and TRBJ2-2, is as follows: DVKVTQSSRYLVKRTGEKVFLECVQDMDHENMFWYRQDPGLGLRLIYFSYDVKMKEKGDIPEGYSVSREKKERFSLILESASTNQTSMYLCASSPPGLAGEPGELFFGEGSRLTVL.

The chain is built from TRBV29-1 and TRBJ1-5; 8 bases are shared with TRBD1. The CDR3 is 12 amino acids. The ends lost 6 bases at V and 8 bases at J; junction bases unmatched: 6. Germline V CDR1 and CDR2: SQVTM, ANQGSEA. The CDR3 here is CSVQGDDKPQHF. The CDR3 nucleotides read TGCAGCGTACAGGGGGATGATAAGCCCCAGCATTTT.

J is TRBJ1-5 and V is TRBV2; 9 bases are a match to TRBD1. There are 14 residues in the CDR3. After removal of 5 bases from V and 7 bases from J, the junction contained 6 bases not matched to a gene. Germline assignment: CDR1 SNHLY and CDR2 FYNNEI. The CDR3 is CASSPDRGNQPQHF. In DNA form, the CDR3 reads TGTGCCAGCAGTCCAGACAGGGGGAACCAGCCCCAGCATTTT.

This rearrangement joins TRBV9 to TRBJ2-2; D uncertain. Germline CDR1 reads SGDLS; CDR2 reads YYNGEE. This CDR3 region has 16 residues. Trimming pared 0 bases from V and 5 bases from J, leaving 14 bases between. The CDR3 DNA follows: TGTGCCAGCAGCGTAGGGGCTGATAATCCGACCGGGGAGCTGTTTTTT. It codes for CASSVGADNPTGELFF.

The CDR3 reads CASSKERQVNSGNTIYF. The CDR3 coding sequence is TGTGCCAGCAGCAAAGAAAGACAGGTTAACTCTGGAAACACCATATATTTT. V gene TRBV21-1 combines with J gene TRBJ1-3; TRBD1, the table's D call, was not compared with the DNA. TRBV21-1 is a pseudogene locus. There are 17 residues in the CDR3.

This clone was detected only once. The rearrangement links TRBV30 to TRBJ1-2, with TRBD1 matching 9 bases. Germline CDR1 GTSNPN, CDR2 SVGIG (reference sequence). This CDR3 region has 11 residues. V shed 8 bases, J shed 8 bases, and the junction held 6 bases outside the gene matches. The CDR3 sequence is CAGRTGAGYTF. CDR3 bases: TGTGCCGGACGGACAGGGGCCGGCTACACCTTC.

The CDR3 here is CASSQEWAGEETQYF. The CDR3 nucleotides are TGTGCCAGCAGCCAAGAATGGGCGGGGGAAGAGACCCAGTACTTC. The J gene is TRBJ2-5, the V gene TRBV3-1 (or the pseudogene TRBV3-2); TRBD2 agrees at 7 bases. This CDR3 is 15 amino acids long. Looked up from germline, CDR1 is LGHDT and CDR2 is YNNKEL (reference sequence). V dropped 0 bases and J dropped 3; count of bases not matched to a gene: 4.

This chain links TRBV25-1 with TRBJ2-7; possible D gene TRBD1, 5 bases. The CDR3 length is 11 residues. V lost 9 bases and J lost 5, with 11 bases in between. In germline, CDR1 is MGHDK, CDR2 SYGVNS. The CDR3 DNA reads as TGTGCCAGGCCACAGGAGAACGAGCAGTACTTC. Translated, it gives CARPQENEQYF.

This clone was seen a single time. The J gene is TRBJ2-1, the V gene TRBV20-1; TRBD1 aligns across 8 bases. Trimming removed 6 bases from V and 8 bases from J; junction bases left unmatched: 12. CDR1 is DFQATT and CDR2 is SNEGSKA in the germline V gene (reference sequence). The length of the CDR3 is 14 residues. CDR3 in amino acids: CSASTGGVLDEQFF. Here the CDR3 DNA reads TGCAGTGCGAGTACAGGGGGTGTGTTGGATGAGCAGTTCTTC.

The chain is built from TRBV7-2 and TRBJ1-1; weak D call: TRBD1 (5 bases). The CDR3 has 15 residues. Germline CDR1 is SGHTA and CDR2 is FQGNSA. Trimming stripped 3 bases from V and 4 bases from J, with 15 bases between. DNA for the CDR3: TGTGCCAGCAGCTTCACCGCAGGGTTCGGCACTGAAGCTTTCTTT. This sequence encodes CASSFTAGFGTEAFF.

The chain recombines TRBV27 with TRBJ1-1; 7 positions match TRBD1. This CDR3 contains 15 residues. With 6 bases clipped from V and 4 bases from J, the junction kept 11 bases outside the gene matches. The germline V gene has CDR1 MNHEY and CDR2 SMNVEV (reference sequence). The DNA of the CDR3 is TGTGCCAGCAGCCTACCGGGACAGCGATCCACTGAAGCTTTCTTT. Its protein product is CASSLPGQRSTEAFF.

The CDR3 DNA reads TGCGCCAGCAGCCAAGCCGGGGGGCCTTACGAGCAGTACTTC. Its translation: CASSQAGGPYEQYF. The chain carries TRBV4-1 and TRBJ2-7; maybe TRBD2 (7 bases). This CDR3 is 14 amino acids long. Trimming removed 1 base from V and 4 bases from J, with 11 bases in between. Germline V gene lookup returns CDR1 MGHRA and CDR2 YSYEKL.

This clone was recorded a few times. The chain uses TRBV28 and TRBJ2-1; D ambiguous. V gave up 4 bases and J gave up 0 bases, with 7 bases separating them. This CDR3 contains 14 residues. CDR1 is MDHEN, CDR2 SYDVKM, per germline. The CDR3 nucleotides read TGTGCCAGCAGTTCCTTGAGCTCCTACAATGAGCAGTTCTTC. The encoded protein is CASSSLSSYNEQFF.